This T cell receptor (beta chain) is from a study of regulatory T cells in long-lasting Graves disease. Germline CDR1 is SGHRS and CDR2 is YFSETQ. The CDR3 length is 15 residues. V was pared by 4 bases and J by 7 bases, with 7 bases of the junction left unmatched. HTBI primers from iRepertoire and Arm-PCR of CDR3 regions yielded the TCR beta libraries. As handled by the study authors: Segment identification across samples yielded 55 to 65 TRBV and roughly 15 TRBJ segments. MiXCR was run by TCRdb on the multiplex PCR reads, yielding one entry per CDR3 protein. It is TCRdb's table, rather than the study itself, that gives the V and J calls and clone size. The sample includes around 500,000 distinct CDR3 sequences, roughly 13% of them seen just once. A few counts support this clonotype. As for time point: newly diagnosed GD, antithyroid drugs for less than 3 months. The TCR library was made from RNA that had been extracted from PBMCs in TRIzol.

Another study also made use of these data, one on T cells in Graves' hyperthyroidism and ophthalmopathy. That paper states: The authors deemed Graves' hyperthyroidism stable absent ophthalmopathy progression within 18 months. Patients having uncontrolled infection, another autoimmune disease, pregnancy or lactation were not included.

Sample: peripheral blood mononuclear cells (PBMCs), taken at new diagnosis, from a patient treated with antithyroid drugs. The clonotype originates from a man aged 30-40 years with Graves disease. The chain combines TRBV5-1 with TRBJ2-7; 14 nucleotides match TRBD2. The CDR3 is CASSAVTSGGGEQYF. DNA of the CDR3: TGCGCCAGCAGCGCGGTGACTAGCGGGGGGGGGGAGCAGTACTTC.